These 15 T cell receptor beta chains share one sample of origin, sequenced in a study of Graves' ophthalmopathy and Graves' hyperthyroidism. Amplification from RNA transcripts yielded the TCR beta CDR3 regions. Investigators did first-round RT-PCR with HTBI primers, then second-round multiplex PCR. TCRdb independently ran MiXCR on the multiplex PCR reads; one entry per CDR3 protein. The table shows approximately 640,000 distinct CDR3 sequences, with about 40% occurring only once. The sample taken for sequencing was peripheral blood. These receptors were taken from an adult man with Graves' ophthalmopathy.

This clonotype has ten or more counts. The chain uses TRBV7-2 and TRBJ2-7, with 8 bases that match TRBD1. This CDR3 has 13 residues. The V segment lost 5 bases and the J segment 2 bases; nucleotides outside the gene matches: 2. In germline, CDR1 is SGHTA, CDR2 FQGNSA. CDR3 sequence (DNA): TGTGCCAGCAGCCGGGACAGGACCTACGAGCAGTACTTC. Its translation: CASSRDRTYEQYF.

The chain recombines TRBV4-2 with TRBJ2-7; no clear D gene. With 1 base removed from V and 4 bases from J, the gap between germline ends came to 8 bases. CDR3 size: 13 residues. Germline CDR1 and CDR2: LGHNA and YNFKEQ. The CDR3 reads CASSQASGYEQYF. CDR3 coding DNA: TGTGCCAGCAGCCAAGCATCGGGTTACGAGCAGTACTTC.

A single count supports this clonotype. The V and J genes are TRBV7-8 and TRBJ1-2; D possibly corresponds to TRBD1 (5 bases). This CDR3 is built from 13 residues. Germline lookup yields CDR1 SGHVS and CDR2 FQNEAQ. The V end lost 4 bases, the J end lost 7 bases, and 13 bases lay between the germline ends. The CDR3 DNA follows: TGTGCCAGCAGCTCCGCCCCAGGGAGTGGCTACACCTTC. Translating gives CASSSAPGSGYTF.

This clonotype was seen a few times. V and J are TRBV4-1 and TRBJ2-7; 10 bases are a match to TRBD2. The germline CDR1 and CDR2 sequences are MGHRA and YSYEKL. This CDR3 is built from 17 residues. After removal of 1 base from V and 4 bases from J, the junction contained 10 bases not matched to a gene. CDR3: CASSQARLAGVGYEQYF. CDR3 nucleotides: TGCGCCAGCAGCCAAGCGCGGCTAGCGGGAGTAGGGTACGAGCAGTACTTC.

Comment on this clonotype: A much bigger clone sits one base away, suggesting this may be a read error. Lacking the conserved final phenylalanine or tryptophan, this CDR3 likely reflects a read error. This chain links TRBV6-5 with TRBJ1-2; no clear D gene. The V and J ends lost 0 bases and 6 bases respectively, with 8 bases between them. The CDR3 spans 13 residues. The germline V gene has CDR1 MNHEY and CDR2 SVGAGI. CDR3 in amino acids: CASSYSQDNGYTL. The CDR3 DNA sequence: TGTGCCAGCAGTTACTCGCAGGATAATGGCTACACCCTC.

The chain recombines TRBV2 with TRBJ1-1, with D perhaps matching TRBD1 (6 bases). Germline V gene sequence: CDR1 SNHLY, CDR2 FYNNEI. V was cut by 4 bases and J by 14 bases, with 17 bases left in between. CDR3 size: 12 residues. The CDR3 nucleotides are TGTGCCAGCAGTGGAGCGCTTCAGGGGTTCTTCTTT. Translating gives CASSGALQGFFF.

The chain uses TRBV10-3 and TRBJ1-2; the match to TRBD1 covers 7 bases. This CDR3 is built from 14 residues. Germline CDR1 ENHRY, CDR2 SYGVKD. The ends lost 8 bases at V and 4 bases at J; junction bases unmatched: 10. The CDR3, as DNA: TGTGCCATCGGTAAAACAGGGGAAAGCTATGGCTACACCTTC. Residues: CAIGKTGESYGYTF.

A word on this clonotype: One junction end does not reproduce the germline sequence, and a read error may be involved. The genes are TRBV25-1 and TRBJ2-5, with a possible D match to TRBD2 (6 bases). The length of the CDR3 is 15 residues. Germline V gene lookup returns CDR1 MGHDK and CDR2 SYGVNS. CDR3 residues: CASSQARGLKETQYF. CDR3 DNA: TGCGCCAGCAGCCAAGCACGGGGACTCAAAGAGACCCAGTACTTC. The variable domain in full, completed from reference TRBV25-1 and TRBJ2-5, reads EADIYQTPRYLVIGTGKKITLECSQTMGHDKMYWYQQDPGMELHLIHYSYGVNSTEKGDLSSESTVSRIRTEHFPLTLESARPSHTSQYLCASSQARGLKETQYFGPGTRLLVL.

This clonotype was observed at least ten times. The V gene is TRBV14, the J gene TRBJ2-7; perhaps TRBD2 as D (6 bases). Trimming cost V 5 bases and J 2 bases, with 13 bases left between them. The CDR3 consists of 14 residues. The germline V gene encodes CDR1 SGHDN and CDR2 FVKESK. The CDR3 protein is CASSSGDGAYEQYF. CDR3 DNA sequence: TGTGCCAGCAGCTCGGGGGACGGGGCCTACGAGCAGTACTTC.

The genes are TRBV4-2 and TRBJ2-7; TRBD1 matches at 12 bases. The germline gives CDR1 LGHNA, CDR2 YNFKEQ. This CDR3 is 16 amino acids long. J lost 4 bases, V lost 5 bases, and 9 bases had no gene match. The DNA for the CDR3 is TGTGCCAGCAGCGATTCCGGGACAGGGGGCATATACGAGCAGTACTTC. Translation gives CASSDSGTGGIYEQYF.

This clonotype was counted many times. V and J are TRBV5-6 and TRBJ2-5, with TRBD2 matching over 9 bases. The CDR3 is 14 amino acids. The J segment lost 4 bases and the V segment lost 4 bases, leaving 5 bases of the junction unmatched. The V gene's germline CDR1 is SGHDT and CDR2 YYEEEE. CDR3 nucleotides: TGTGCCAGCAGCGGCGGGGGGGCAGGAGAGACCCAGTACTTC. Its translation is CASSGGGAGETQYF.

This chain uses TRBV14 with TRBJ2-7; D is possibly TRBD2 (6 bases). This CDR3 spans 15 amino acids. Trimming removed 0 bases from V and 2 bases from J, with 11 bases in between. CDR1 is SGHDN and CDR2 is FVKESK in the germline V gene. CDR3 amino acids: CASSQEAGSTYEQYF. In DNA form, the CDR3 reads TGTGCCAGCAGCCAAGAAGCCGGGAGTACCTACGAGCAGTACTTC.

The chain uses TRBV9 and TRBJ2-6; no firm D call. The V end was cut by 4 bases, the J end by 4 bases, with 9 bases between. This CDR3 has 14 residues. Germline-derived CDR1 and CDR2 are SGDLS and YYNGEE. In DNA, the CDR3 is TGTGCCAGCAGCCCGTGGTCAGGGGCCAACGTCCTGACTTTC. This sequence encodes CASSPWSGANVLTF.

The chain carries TRBV7-2 and TRBJ2-7; 11 bases align to TRBD1. The V gene's germline CDR1 is SGHTA and CDR2 FQGNSA. The CDR3 sequence is 13 residues long. Trimming removed 8 bases from V and 7 bases from J; junction bases left unmatched: 7. CDR3 sequence reads: CASGGQGAGEQYF. The CDR3 DNA reads TGTGCCAGCGGTGGACAGGGGGCTGGGGAGCAGTACTTC.

This clonotype was recorded at least ten times. The V call is TRBV7-9, the J call TRBJ2-7; 7 bases map to TRBD1. The junction had 7 bases not matched to a gene; V was cut back by 6 bases and J by 5 bases. The length of the CDR3 is 13 residues. The germline gives CDR1 SEHNR, CDR2 FQNEAQ (reference sequence). The CDR3: CASSPTGSNEQYF. CDR3 DNA sequence: TGTGCCAGCAGTCCGACAGGGTCGAACGAGCAGTACTTC. The full variable domain, in which reference TRBV7-9 and TRBJ2-7 provide the parts outside the CDR3, is DTGVSQNPRHKITKRGQNVTFRCDPISEHNRLYWYRQTLGQGPEFLTYFQNEAQLEKSRLLSDRFSAERPKGSFSTLEIQRTEQGDSAMYLCASSPTGSNEQYFGPGTRLTVT.